Following are 14 T cell receptor beta chains from one sample sequenced in a study of regulatory T cells in long-lasting Graves disease. Regarding time point: persistent/refractory GD, antithyroid drugs over 5 years with positive TRAb. Generation of the TCR library employed RNA extracted from PBMCs. Assembly of TCR beta libraries relied on iRepertoire HTBI primers together with Arm-PCR of CDR3 regions. One entry per CDR3 protein, called by TCRdb with MiXCR from the multiplex PCR reads. Of some 440,000 distinct CDR3 sequences in the sample, around 21% were seen once. Sequences were derived from peripheral blood mononuclear cells (PBMCs), sampled when the disease was refractory, from a patient treated with antithyroid drugs. The source is a female donor with Graves disease.

The chain joins TRBV5-1 to TRBJ2-7, with a tentative D call TRBD2 (6 bases). Trimming shortened V by 3 bases and J by 2 bases, and 15 bases separated the two germline ends. The germline CDR1 and CDR2 sequences are SGHRS and YFSETQ. This CDR3 is 15 amino acids long. The CDR3 reads CASSSGLSPTYEQYF. The CDR3 DNA follows: TGCGCCAGCAGCTCCGGACTATCCCCCACCTACGAGCAGTACTTC.

This clonotype was recorded at least ten times. V gene TRBV28 combines with J gene TRBJ2-7; 12 bases map to TRBD1. V lost 3 bases, J lost 6 bases, and 6 bases stayed unmatched. Germline V gene data show CDR1 as MDHEN and CDR2 as SYDVKM. This CDR3 is 15 amino acids long. CDR3 DNA sequence: TGTGCCAGCAGTTTGCCGGGACAGGGGGCGCGCGAGCAGTACTTC. This translates into CASSLPGQGAREQYF. The entire variable domain, with the rest obtained from reference TRBV28 and TRBJ2-7, is as follows: DVKVTQSSRYLVKRTGEKVFLECVQDMDHENMFWYRQDPGLGLRLIYFSYDVKMKEKGDIPEGYSVSREKKERFSLILESASTNQTSMYLCASSLPGQGAREQYFGPGTRLTVT.

This clonotype came up many times. The V and J genes are TRBV28 and TRBJ2-7; 7 nucleotides align to TRBD1. The CDR3 runs 18 residues. Per germline, CDR1 MDHEN and CDR2 SYDVKM. Trimming cost V 3 bases and J 1 base; bases outside gene matches: 15. The CDR3: CASSFDSGTADGSYEQYF. Written as DNA, the CDR3 is TGTGCCAGCAGTTTTGATTCGGGGACAGCCGACGGGTCCTACGAGCAGTACTTC.

The rearrangement links TRBV7-9 to TRBJ2-2; D is perhaps TRBD2 (5 bases). Looked up from germline, CDR1 is SEHNR and CDR2 is FQNEAQ (reference sequence). The CDR3 covers 15 residues. Trimming removed 4 bases at V and 9 bases at J, with 18 bases between. The DNA for the CDR3 is TGTGCCAGCAGCTCTAGCCGGGTCTCAACCCGGGAGCTGTTTTTT. Translation: CASSSSRVSTRELFF. Based on the CDR3 plus reference TRBV7-9 and TRBJ2-2, the full variable domain is DTGVSQNPRHKITKRGQNVTFRCDPISEHNRLYWYRQTLGQGPEFLTYFQNEAQLEKSRLLSDRFSAERPKGSFSTLEIQRTEQGDSAMYLCASSSSRVSTRELFFGEGSRLTVL.

The chain links TRBV11-2 to TRBJ2-7, with 12 positions matching TRBD2. Germline lookup yields CDR1 SGHAT and CDR2 FQNNGV. The CDR3 has 18 amino acids. V lost 4 bases, J lost 3 bases, and 13 bases stayed unmatched. CDR3 DNA: TGTGCCAGCAGCTACTCTCGGGGTACTAGCGGGGGGCTCTACGAGCAGTACTTC. Translating gives CASSYSRGTSGGLYEQYF. Full variable domain (rest looked up from reference TRBV11-2 and TRBJ2-7): EAGVAQSPRYKIIEKRQSVAFWCNPISGHATLYWYQQILGQGPKLLIQFQNNGVVDDSQLPKDRFSAERLKGVDSTLKIQPAKLEDSAVYLCASSYSRGTSGGLYEQYFGPGTRLTVT.

This clonotype was detected a few times. The chain combines TRBV5-6 with TRBJ1-5; D call uncertain. With 4 bases removed from V and 4 bases from J, the gap between germline ends came to 15 bases. The germline V gene has CDR1 SGHDT and CDR2 YYEEEE. CDR3 length: 15 amino acids. This CDR3 reads CASSLGEGVNQPQHF. CDR3 nucleotides: TGTGCCAGCAGCCTGGGTGAGGGCGTTAATCAGCCCCAGCATTTT.

The table lists this clonotype with a count of one. One junction end disagrees with the germline gene, perhaps due to a read error. The rearrangement joins TRBV7-8 to TRBJ2-7; 13 nucleotides align to TRBD2. The length of the CDR3 is 16 residues. Germline V gene sequence: CDR1 SGHVS, CDR2 FQNEAQ. The CDR3 spells CASSLVTSGRTYERYF. The CDR3 DNA is TGTGCCAGCAGCTTAGTGACTAGCGGGAGGACCTACGAGCGGTACTTC.

This clonotype showed up many times. The chain combines TRBV6-1 with TRBJ2-5; D may match TRBD1 or TRBD2 (5 bases each). Trimming took 6 bases from V and 1 from J, leaving 9 bases between them. This CDR3 has 13 amino acids. Germline lookup yields CDR1 MNHNS and CDR2 SASEGT. CDR3 protein: CASSLGTQETQYF. CDR3 bases: TGTGCCAGCAGCTTGGGGACCCAAGAGACCCAGTACTTC.

The chain has TRBV3-1 and TRBJ2-2; D gene ambiguous. Germline CDR1 reads LGHDT; CDR2 reads YNNKEL (reference sequence). This CDR3 has 14 residues. V was trimmed by 1 base and J by 4 bases, leaving 7 bases between them. The CDR3 region has the DNA TGTGCCAGCAGCCAAGTCCTACCCACCGGGGAGCTGTTTTTT. Its translation: CASSQVLPTGELFF. Looking up the rest from reference TRBV3-1 and TRBJ2-2 gives the full variable domain: DTAVSQTPKYLVTQMGNDKSIKCEQNLGHDTMYWYKQDSKKFLKIMFSYNNKELIINETVPNRFSPKSPDKAHLNLHINSLELGDSAVYFCASSQVLPTGELFFGEGSRLTVL.

As to this clonotype: A much bigger clone sits one base away, suggesting this may be a read error. The chain links TRBV6-2 or TRBV6-3 to TRBJ2-7; 11 bases line up with TRBD2. Per the germline V gene, CDR1 is MNHEY and CDR2 is SVGEGT. This CDR3 contains 14 residues. CDR3 sequence (DNA): TGTGCCAGCAGCCGTTGGACTAGCGGGTACGGGCAGTACTTC. It encodes CASSRWTSGYGQYF.

V is TRBV12-3 or TRBV12-4 and J is TRBJ1-3; D uncertain. The V and J ends lost 8 bases and 0 bases respectively, with 8 bases between them. The CDR3 consists of 13 residues. CDR3 region: CASPRDSGNTIYF. CDR3 in DNA: TGTGCCAGCCCCCGGGACTCTGGAAACACCATATATTTT.

This clonotype showed up just a few times. The rearrangement links TRBV4-3 to TRBJ2-5; TRBD1 aligns across 7 bases. Unmatched junction bases numbered 4, after V lost 0 bases and J lost 3 bases. From germline, CDR1 is LGHNA and CDR2 YSLEER. The CDR3 length is 15 residues. In nucleotides, the CDR3 is TGCGCCAGCAGCCAAGATCGCCAGGGGGAAGAGACCCAGTACTTC. Its translation: CASSQDRQGEETQYF.

This clonotype has at least ten counts. The genes are TRBV7-8 and TRBJ2-7, with D maybe TRBD2 (7 bases). Germline V CDR1 and CDR2: SGHVS, FQNEAQ. The CDR3 spans 16 residues. V was trimmed by 6 bases and J by 6 bases, leaving 24 bases between them. For the CDR3, the DNA is TGTGCCAGCAGGCCCCTAGGGGGGGCAGGAGGCACCGAGCAGTACTTC. Its protein is CASRPLGGAGGTEQYF.

This clonotype was found many times. The CDR3 nucleotides read TGTGCCAGCAATCTCGCGGGAGTCCCTGAAGCTTTCTTT. It codes for CASNLAGVPEAFF. The chain is built from TRBV28 and TRBJ1-1; D is unresolved. V was cut by 7 bases and J by 6 bases, with 15 bases left in between. The CDR3 contains 13 residues. Germline CDR1 MDHEN, CDR2 SYDVKM. Full variable domain (outside the CDR3, taken from reference TRBV28 and TRBJ1-1): DVKVTQSSRYLVKRTGEKVFLECVQDMDHENMFWYRQDPGLGLRLIYFSYDVKMKEKGDIPEGYSVSREKKERFSLILESASTNQTSMYLCASNLAGVPEAFFGQGTRLTVV.